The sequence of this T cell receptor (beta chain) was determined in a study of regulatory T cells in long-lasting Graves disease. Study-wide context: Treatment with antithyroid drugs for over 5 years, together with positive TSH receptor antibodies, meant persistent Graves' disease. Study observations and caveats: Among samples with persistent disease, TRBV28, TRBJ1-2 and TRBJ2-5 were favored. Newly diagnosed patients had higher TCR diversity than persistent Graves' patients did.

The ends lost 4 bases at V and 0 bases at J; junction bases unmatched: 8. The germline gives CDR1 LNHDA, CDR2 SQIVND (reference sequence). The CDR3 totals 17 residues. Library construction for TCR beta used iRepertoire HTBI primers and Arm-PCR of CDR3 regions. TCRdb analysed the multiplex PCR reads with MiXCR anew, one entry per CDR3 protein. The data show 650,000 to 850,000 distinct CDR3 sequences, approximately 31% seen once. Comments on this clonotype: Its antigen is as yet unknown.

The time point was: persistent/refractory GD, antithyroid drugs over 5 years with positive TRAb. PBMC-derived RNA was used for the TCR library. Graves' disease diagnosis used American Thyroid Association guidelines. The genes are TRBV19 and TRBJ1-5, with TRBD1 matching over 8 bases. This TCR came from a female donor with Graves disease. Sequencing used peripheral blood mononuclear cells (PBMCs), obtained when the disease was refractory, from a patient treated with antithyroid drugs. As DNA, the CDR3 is TGTGCCAGTAGTACCCAGTCGACAGGGGATAGCAATCAGCCCCAGCATTTT. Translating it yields CASSTQSTGDSNQPQHF.